This T cell receptor (beta chain) was captured by sequencing in a study of blood T cell repertoires in COVID-19. Participants, about 18 to 95 years old, spanned fewer than 25 US areas. Participant-given clinical history determined each cohort assignment. Two consecutive negative NP/OP PCR tests, clearance, or resolved symptoms defined Cohort 3 recovery. There are 14 residues in the CDR3. The trim removed 5 bases at V and 1 base at J, leaving 4 bases unmatched. Germline CDR1 reads SNHLY; CDR2 reads FYNNEI. Per the original methods: How many nucleated cells were present was estimated from reference gene primer amplification. TCRdb's table, derived via immunoSEQ multiplex PCR, lists solely in-frame clones and lacks some. Clone size and V and J calls were adopted from that table, with D and trimming inferred from the DNA. The sample has about 340,000 clones; 92% are singletons.

The sample consisted of PBMCs or T cells enriched from blood (not recorded which). The clonotype was recovered from a woman in her 30s who had recovered from COVID-19. The chain couples TRBV2 to TRBJ2-5; TRBD2 aligns across 7 bases. As DNA, the CDR3 is TGTGCCAGCAGTCTTGGACTAGTCCAAGAGACCCAGTACTTC. This translates into CASSLGLVQETQYF.